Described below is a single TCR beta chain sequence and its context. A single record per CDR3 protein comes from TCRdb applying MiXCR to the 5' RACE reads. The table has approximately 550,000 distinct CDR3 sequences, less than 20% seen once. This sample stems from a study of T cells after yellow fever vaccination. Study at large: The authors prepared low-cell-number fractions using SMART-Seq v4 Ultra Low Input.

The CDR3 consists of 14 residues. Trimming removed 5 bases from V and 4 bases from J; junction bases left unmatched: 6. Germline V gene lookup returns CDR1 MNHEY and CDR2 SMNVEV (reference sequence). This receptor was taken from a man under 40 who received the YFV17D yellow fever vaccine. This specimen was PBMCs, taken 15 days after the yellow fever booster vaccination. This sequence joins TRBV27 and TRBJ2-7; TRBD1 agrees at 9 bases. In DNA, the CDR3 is TGTGCCAGCAGTCCCCCCGGGACAGGGTACGAGCAGTACTTC. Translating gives CASSPPGTGYEQYF.